The 30 T cell receptor beta chains in this list originate from one sample, sequenced in a study of post-analysis software for immune sequencing data. General study findings and limits: Included in a set of five TRBV segments more frequent in patients than controls were TRBV5-6, TRBV5-1 and TRBV20-1.

Carried by the TCR beta cDNA libraries were unique molecular identifiers. TCRdb reprocessed the PCR reads via MiXCR and lists one record per CDR3 protein. The top ten hold about 1.5% of the sample, which has more than 450,000 distinct CDR3 sequences, 40% to 50% seen once. Their antigens remain unidentified. Sequenced: blood. The receptors were gathered from a girl under 18 with multiple sclerosis.

This clonotype was counted between two and nine times. The chain couples TRBV9 to TRBJ1-1; TRBD1 is a possible D gene (5 bases). V was shortened by 0 bases and J by 3 bases, with 15 bases between the two germline ends. The CDR3 totals 16 residues. Germline V gives CDR1 SGDLS, CDR2 YYNGEE. The DNA of the CDR3 is TGTGCCAGCAGCGTAGGGGGCGCGGGTTGGGACACTGAAGCTTTCTTT. Protein product: CASSVGGAGWDTEAFF.

This clonotype was found a few times. In nucleotides, the CDR3 is TGCGCCAGCAGCCAAGATCTCGGCAGAGTGACTAACTATGGCTACACCTTC. Translation gives CASSQDLGRVTNYGYTF. The J gene is TRBJ1-2, the V gene TRBV4-1; D remains ambiguous. The CDR3 is 17 residues long. Germline V gives CDR1 MGHRA, CDR2 YSYEKL. Trimming shortened V by 0 bases and J by 0 bases, and 14 bases separated the two germline ends.

The chain uses TRBV5-1 and TRBJ2-1; weak D call: TRBD2 (5 bases). The V gene lost 0 bases and the J gene lost 6 bases, with 13 bases spanning the gap. The V gene's germline CDR1 is SGHRS and CDR2 YFSETQ. This CDR3 has 15 residues. CDR3 protein: CASSLALASSNEQFF. CDR3 coding DNA: TGCGCCAGCAGCTTGGCCCTAGCATCGAGCAATGAGCAGTTCTTC.

There are a few counts of this clonotype. This chain uses TRBV12-3 or TRBV12-4 with TRBJ2-3; D unclear. The V end lost 6 bases, the J end lost 10 bases, and 14 bases lay between the germline ends. This CDR3 region has 12 residues. CDR3 in amino acids: CASSLTFFAQYF. In DNA, the CDR3 is TGTGCCAGCAGCCTGACATTCTTCGCGCAGTATTTT.

This clonotype came up a few times. The chain uses TRBV7-2 and TRBJ2-3; D remains unclear. The CDR3 runs 14 residues. The V gene's germline CDR1 is SGHTA and CDR2 FQGNSA. With 3 bases removed from V and 3 bases from J, the gap between germline ends came to 10 bases. The CDR3 bases are TGTGCCAGCAGCTTGACCCCCCGGACAGATACGCAGTATTTT. Protein product: CASSLTPRTDTQYF.

This clonotype has more than one count but fewer than ten. At one end the junction does not follow the germline gene, possibly because of a read error. The genes are TRBV7-9 and TRBJ2-1; a weak D match, TRBD2 (7 bases). CDR1 is SEHNR, CDR2 FQNEAQ, per germline (reference sequence). The length of the CDR3 is 17 residues. CDR3 sequence (DNA): TGTGCCAGCAGCCTAGCGGTGTGGGGGGCGGCCTACAATGAGCAGTTCTTC. Translating it yields CASSLAVWGAAYNEQFF.

The chain uses TRBV12-3 or TRBV12-4 and TRBJ2-1; 7 bases are a match to TRBD2. There are 13 residues in the CDR3. J lost 9 bases, V lost 3 bases, and 5 bases had no gene match. CDR3: CASSFREGGEQFF. The DNA for the CDR3 is TGTGCCAGCAGTTTTAGGGAGGGAGGTGAGCAGTTCTTC.

This clonotype was detected only a few times. The V gene is TRBV27, the J gene TRBJ2-7; 8 nucleotides match TRBD2. Germline V CDR1 and CDR2: MNHEY, SMNVEV (reference sequence). V gave up 2 bases and J gave up 4 bases; unmatched junction bases: 10. There are 16 residues in the CDR3. Here the CDR3 DNA reads TGTGCCAGCAGTTTAGGACTCGGCGGGGGGTTTTACGAGCAGTACTTC. Translating it yields CASSLGLGGGFYEQYF.

The gene calls are TRBV9 and TRBJ2-5; 7 nucleotides line up with TRBD1. From germline, CDR1 is SGDLS and CDR2 YYNGEE. This CDR3 is built from 14 residues. J was trimmed by 5 bases and V by 3 bases; bases with no gene match: 7. The CDR3 protein is CASSARQGGETQYF. CDR3 sequence (DNA): TGTGCCAGCAGCGCACGACAGGGTGGGGAGACCCAGTACTTC. The full variable domain, rest sourced from reference TRBV9 and TRBJ2-5, is DSGVTQTPKHLITATGQRVTLRCSPRSGDLSVYWYQQSLDQGLQFLIQYYNGEERAKGNILERFSAQQFPDLHSELNLSSLELGDSALYFCASSARQGGETQYFGPGTRLLVL.

About this clonotype: It may be a read error: a sequence one base away is much more abundant. The V call is TRBV12-3 or TRBV12-4, the J call TRBJ1-2; D is unresolved. The CDR3 has 12 amino acids. The CDR3 DNA is TGTGCCAGCAGTTCTTCCAACTATGGCCACACCTTC. This encodes CASSSSNYGHTF.

This clonotype has a handful of counts. The J gene is TRBJ2-3, the V gene TRBV4-1; D not resolved. V shed 1 base and J shed 2 bases, with 7 bases lying between them. CDR1 is MGHRA and CDR2 is YSYEKL in the germline V gene. The CDR3 has 14 amino acids. The CDR3 reads CASSQVLVTDTQYF. The CDR3 nucleotides read TGCGCCAGCAGCCAAGTACTGGTCACAGATACGCAGTATTTT.

The CDR3 DNA sequence: TGTGCCACCAGTGATGGGACAGCGGTAGGCTACACCTTC. It is translated as CATSDGTAVGYTF. The rearrangement links TRBV24-1 to TRBJ1-2; 7 nucleotides match TRBD1. V dropped 3 bases and J dropped 8; count of bases not matched to a gene: 5. Germline loops: CDR1 KGHDR, CDR2 SFDVKD. The CDR3 has 13 residues.

The V gene is TRBV11-2, the J gene TRBJ2-1; D is undetermined. The V and J ends lost 4 bases and 7 bases respectively, with 8 bases between them. Looked up from germline, CDR1 is SGHAT and CDR2 is FQNNGV. The length of the CDR3 is 12 residues. Here the CDR3 reads CASSSSRNEQFF. In nucleotides, the CDR3 is TGTGCCAGCAGCTCTAGTCGGAATGAGCAGTTCTTC.

The rearrangement joins TRBV25-1 to TRBJ2-7, with D maybe TRBD2 (6 bases). Germline values: CDR1 MGHDK, CDR2 SYGVNS. CDR3 length: 13 amino acids. V lost 7 bases, J lost 2 bases, and 12 bases lay in between. The CDR3 spells CASTRDLPYEQYF. Written as DNA, the CDR3 is TGTGCCAGCACCCGGGACTTACCCTACGAGCAGTACTTC.

The genes are TRBV10-3 and TRBJ2-5, with TRBD1 identical over 7 bases. The germline V gene encodes CDR1 ENHRY and CDR2 SYGVKD. The CDR3 extends over 15 amino acids. V lost 3 bases to trimming and J lost 2 bases; unmatched junction nucleotides: 6. The CDR3 region is CAISDRQGLQETQYF. The CDR3 DNA reads as TGTGCCATCAGTGACCGACAGGGCCTTCAAGAGACCCAGTACTTC.

This clonotype was detected many times. This rearrangement joins TRBV12-3 or TRBV12-4 to TRBJ2-7; D unresolved. This CDR3 has 11 amino acids. Trimming removed 3 bases from V and 7 bases from J, with 7 bases in between. As DNA, the CDR3 is TGTGCCAGCAGTTTGGGCGCTGAGCAGTACTTC. It yields the protein CASSLGAEQYF.

This chain uses TRBV20-1 with TRBJ2-3, with 15 bases aligning to TRBD2. Germline V gives CDR1 DFQATT, CDR2 SNEGSKA (reference sequence). CDR3 size: 14 residues. CDR3 region: CSGLAGGPADTQYF. The CDR3, as DNA: TGCAGCGGACTAGCGGGGGGGCCCGCAGATACGCAGTATTTT.

The V gene is TRBV29-1, the J gene TRBJ2-7; 8 bases match TRBD2. Trimming at V came to 3 bases and at J to 4 bases, leaving 5 bases not matched to a gene. The CDR3 consists of 13 residues. In germline, CDR1 is SQVTM, CDR2 ANQGSEA. CDR3: CSVDPSGGYEQYF. The CDR3 coding sequence is TGCAGCGTTGATCCCAGCGGGGGTTACGAGCAGTACTTC.

The chain recombines TRBV30 with TRBJ2-5, with 16 bases identical to TRBD2. V shed 8 bases and J 11 bases; nucleotides not matched to a gene: 11. The V gene's germline CDR1 is GTSNPN and CDR2 SVGIG (reference sequence). The CDR3 sequence is 14 residues long. Here the CDR3 reads CAVEGTSGRGEQYF. The CDR3 region has the DNA TGTGCCGTCGAGGGGACTAGCGGGAGGGGTGAGCAGTACTTC.

This sequence joins TRBV5-1 and TRBJ2-7; D gene uncertain. The CDR3 consists of 15 residues. Germline CDR1 and CDR2: SGHRS and YFSETQ. The germline V and J ends were trimmed by 4 bases and 2 bases, with 16 bases remaining between them. Here the CDR3 reads CASSDRVLGTYEQYF. CDR3 nucleotides: TGCGCCAGCAGCGACCGGGTCTTGGGAACCTACGAGCAGTACTTC.

A note on this clonotype: Relative to the germline gene, one junction end is altered; a read error may explain this. V is TRBV7-7 and J is TRBJ2-4; D not certain. The J call may be faulty, since TRBJ2-7 better matches the DNA end. The CDR3 consists of 13 residues. CDR1 and CDR2 (germline): SSHAT, FNYEAQ (reference sequence). The CDR3 region has the DNA TGTGCTAGCAGCTTAAGTCCCACGGACGAGCAGTACTTC. Its translation: CASSLSPTDEQYF.

This clonotype was seen just once. The CDR3 loop reads CASSRAGAVDTQYF. The CDR3 coding sequence is TGCGCCAGCAGCAGGGCGGGGGCCGTAGATACGCAGTATTTT. This chain uses TRBV5-1 with TRBJ2-3, with a tentative D call TRBD2 (7 bases). The V and J ends lost 4 bases and 5 bases respectively, with 14 bases between them. The CDR3 is 14 amino acids. The germline gives CDR1 SGHRS, CDR2 YFSETQ.

The V gene is TRBV7-9, the J gene TRBJ2-1, with TRBD2 identical over 12 bases. This CDR3 has 19 residues. CDR1 and CDR2 (germline): SEHNR, FQNEAQ (reference sequence). The junction had 12 bases not matched to a gene; V was cut back by 4 bases and J by 2 bases. The DNA of the CDR3 is TGTGCCAGCAGCTCCGCCAGCCTGACTAGCGGGAGAGCCTACAATGAGCAGTTCTTC. Protein sequence: CASSSASLTSGRAYNEQFF.

The chain carries TRBV10-3 and TRBJ2-4; D is unresolved. Germline CDR1 reads ENHRY; CDR2 reads SYGVKD. V dropped 0 bases and J dropped 0 bases, with 6 bases sitting between them. CDR3 size: 15 residues. The CDR3 loop reads CAISESMKAKNIQYF. Written as DNA, the CDR3 is TGTGCCATCAGTGAGTCGATGAAAGCCAAAAACATTCAGTACTTC.

V gene TRBV7-2 combines with J gene TRBJ2-4, with 12 bases fitting TRBD2. V shed 4 bases and J 1 base; nucleotides not matched to a gene: 8. The CDR3 is 18 amino acids. Germline values: CDR1 SGHTA, CDR2 FQGNSA. CDR3 nucleotides: TGTGCCAGCAGCTCAGGACTAGCGGGGACTGGGGCCAAAAACATTCAGTACTTC. Amino acid sequence: CASSSGLAGTGAKNIQYF.

This clonotype was picked up a small number of times. The rearrangement joins TRBV4-2 to TRBJ2-1; possibly TRBD1 or TRBD2 for D (5 bases each). There are 14 residues in the CDR3. In germline, CDR1 is LGHNA, CDR2 YNFKEQ. V was shortened by 2 bases and J by 7 bases, with 12 bases between the two germline ends. CDR3 in DNA: TGTGCCAGCAGCCAACCGGGGCCTACGAATGAGCAGTTCTTC. Its protein product is CASSQPGPTNEQFF.

The chain carries TRBV2 and TRBJ2-7, with D unresolved. Per germline, CDR1 SNHLY and CDR2 FYNNEI. The CDR3 has 13 residues. Trimming took off 2 bases at V and 6 bases at J, with 11 bases between the two ends. The CDR3 spells CASSERAAGEQYF. In DNA, the CDR3 is TGTGCCAGCAGTGAACGCGCGGCAGGCGAGCAGTACTTC.

Only one count was recorded for this clonotype. J is TRBJ1-2 and V is TRBV6-6, with D possibly matching TRBD1 (5 bases). Germline V gene sequence: CDR1 MNHNY, CDR2 SVGAGI (reference sequence). The CDR3 length is 15 residues. Trimming stripped 11 bases from V and 4 bases from J, with 23 bases between. The DNA of the CDR3 is TGTGCCGGCACCAAGATACAGGTCCGGATCTATGGCTACACCTTC. Its translation: CAGTKIQVRIYGYTF.

This clonotype was detected once. The V and J genes are TRBV20-1 and TRBJ1-2; tentative D call: TRBD1 (5 bases). Trimming removed 5 bases at V and 2 bases at J, with 15 bases between. The CDR3 is 14 amino acids. Germline V gene data show CDR1 as DFQATT and CDR2 as SNEGSKA (reference sequence). The CDR3 coding sequence is TGCAGTGCTCCGATCCAGGGTTACAACTATGGCTACACCTTC. Protein product: CSAPIQGYNYGYTF.

J is TRBJ2-1 and V is TRBV7-8, with D maybe TRBD2 (6 bases). The germline CDR1 and CDR2 sequences are SGHVS and FQNEAQ. V lost 4 bases and J lost 0, with 19 bases in between. This CDR3 has 18 amino acids. The CDR3 DNA sequence: TGTGCCAGCAGCTACATAGGACGCGGGGCGAGCTCCTACAATGAGCAGTTCTTC. Its protein product is CASSYIGRGASSYNEQFF.